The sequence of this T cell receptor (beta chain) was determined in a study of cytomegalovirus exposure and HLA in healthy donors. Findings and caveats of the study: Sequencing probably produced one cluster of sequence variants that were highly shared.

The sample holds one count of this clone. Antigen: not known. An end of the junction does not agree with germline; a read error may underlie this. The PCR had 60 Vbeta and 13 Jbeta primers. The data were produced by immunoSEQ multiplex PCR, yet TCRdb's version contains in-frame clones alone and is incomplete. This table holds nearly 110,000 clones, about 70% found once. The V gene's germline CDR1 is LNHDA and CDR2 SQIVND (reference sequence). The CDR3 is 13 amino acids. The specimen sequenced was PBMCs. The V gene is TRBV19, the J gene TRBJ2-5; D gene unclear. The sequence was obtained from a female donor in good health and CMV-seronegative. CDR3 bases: TGTGCCAGTAGTATCTCCCCCCAAGCGACCCAGTACTTC. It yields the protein CASSISPQATQYF. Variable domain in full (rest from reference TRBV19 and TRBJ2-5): DGGITQSPKYLFRKEGQNVTLSCEQNLNHDAMYWYRQDPGQGLRLIYYSQIVNDFQKGDIAEGYSVSREKKESFPLTVTSAQKNPTAFYLCASSISPQATQYFGPGTRLLVL.